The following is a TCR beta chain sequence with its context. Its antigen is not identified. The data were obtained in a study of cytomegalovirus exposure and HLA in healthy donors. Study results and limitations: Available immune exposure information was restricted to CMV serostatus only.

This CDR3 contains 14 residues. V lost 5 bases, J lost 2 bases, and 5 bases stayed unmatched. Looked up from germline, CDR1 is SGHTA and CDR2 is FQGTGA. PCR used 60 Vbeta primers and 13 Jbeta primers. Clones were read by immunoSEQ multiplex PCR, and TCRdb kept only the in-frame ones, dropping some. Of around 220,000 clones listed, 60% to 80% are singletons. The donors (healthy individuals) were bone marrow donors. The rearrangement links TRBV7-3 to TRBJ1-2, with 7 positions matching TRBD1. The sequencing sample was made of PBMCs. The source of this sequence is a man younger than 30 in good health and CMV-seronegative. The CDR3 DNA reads TGTGCCAGCAGCCCTACGACAGGGAACTATGGCTACACCTTC. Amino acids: CASSPTTGNYGYTF.